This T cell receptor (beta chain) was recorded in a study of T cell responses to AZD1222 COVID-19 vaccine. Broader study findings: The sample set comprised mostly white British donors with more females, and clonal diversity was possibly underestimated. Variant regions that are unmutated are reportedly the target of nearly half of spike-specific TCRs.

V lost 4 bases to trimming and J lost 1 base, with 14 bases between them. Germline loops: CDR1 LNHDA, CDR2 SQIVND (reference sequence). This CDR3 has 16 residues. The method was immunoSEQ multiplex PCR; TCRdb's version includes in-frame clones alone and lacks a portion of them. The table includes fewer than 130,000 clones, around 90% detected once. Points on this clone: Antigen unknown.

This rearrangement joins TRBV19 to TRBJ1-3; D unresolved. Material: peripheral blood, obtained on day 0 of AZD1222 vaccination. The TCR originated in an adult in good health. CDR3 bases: TGTGCCAGTAGTACTCGGACCGCGACGTCTGGAAACACCATATATTTT. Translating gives CASSTRTATSGNTIYF.